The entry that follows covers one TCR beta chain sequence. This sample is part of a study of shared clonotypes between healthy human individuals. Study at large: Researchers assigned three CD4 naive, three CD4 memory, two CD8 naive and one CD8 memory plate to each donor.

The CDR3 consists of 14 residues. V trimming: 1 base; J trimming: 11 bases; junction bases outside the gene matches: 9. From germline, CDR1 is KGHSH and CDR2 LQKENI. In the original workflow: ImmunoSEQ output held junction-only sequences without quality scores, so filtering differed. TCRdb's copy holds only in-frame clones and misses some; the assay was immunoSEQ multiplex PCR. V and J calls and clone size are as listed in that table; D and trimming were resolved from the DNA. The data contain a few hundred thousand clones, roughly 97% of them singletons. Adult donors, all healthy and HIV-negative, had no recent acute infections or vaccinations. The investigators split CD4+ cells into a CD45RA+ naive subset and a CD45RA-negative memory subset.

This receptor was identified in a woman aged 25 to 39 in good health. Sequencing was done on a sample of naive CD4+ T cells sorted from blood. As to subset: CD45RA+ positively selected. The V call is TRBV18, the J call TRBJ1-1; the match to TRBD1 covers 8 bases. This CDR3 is CASSPRGQGAAAFF. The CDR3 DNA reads TGTGCCAGCTCACCACGGGGGCAGGGGGCTGCGGCTTTCTTT. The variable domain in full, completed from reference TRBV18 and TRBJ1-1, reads NAGVMQNPRHLVRRRGQEARLRCSPMKGHSHVYWYRQLPEEGLKFMVYLQKENIIDESGMPKERFSAEFPKEGPSILRIQQVVRGDSAAYFCASSPRGQGAAAFFGQGTRLTVV.